Listed here are 4 T cell receptor beta chains from one sample, sequenced in a study of control samples from healthy donors and cancer patients. Measured with immunoSEQ multiplex PCR; TCRdb has only the in-frame clones, and not every one. In the table there are some 120,000 clones, approximately 95% of which are singletons. The sequencing input was blood. These receptors were collected from a man aged 25-40 years in good health.

The rearrangement joins TRBV7-2 to TRBJ1-2; 9 nucleotides line up with TRBD1. V lost 7 bases and J lost 4; bases outside the gene matches: 4. The length of the CDR3 is 13 residues. The germline V gene encodes CDR1 SGHTA and CDR2 FQGNSA. CDR3: CASKKDRGYGYTF. The CDR3 DNA reads as TGTGCCAGCAAAAAGGACAGGGGCTATGGCTACACCTTC.

V gene TRBV19 combines with J gene TRBJ1-1; tentative D call: TRBD1 (5 bases). The germline V and J ends were trimmed by 7 bases and 4 bases, with 10 bases remaining between them. CDR1 and CDR2 (germline): LNHDA, SQIVND (reference sequence). This CDR3 has 12 residues. The CDR3 DNA reads as TGTGCCAGTACCATCGGGGCCACTGAAGCTTTCTTT. Its translation: CASTIGATEAFF.

The chain links TRBV6-6 to TRBJ1-1, with TRBD1 identical over 7 bases. This CDR3 is 11 amino acids long. CDR1 and CDR2 (germline): MNHNY, SVGAGI (reference sequence). V shed 5 bases and J 10 bases; nucleotides not matched to a gene: 4. In nucleotides, the CDR3 is TGTGCCAGCAGTAAGGCAGGGGGAGCTTTCTTT. Protein sequence: CASSKAGGAFF.

In this sample, this clone turned up many times. The chain links TRBV4-1 to TRBJ1-5, with a possible D match to TRBD1 (6 bases). The CDR3 loop spans 15 amino acids. V gave up 5 bases and J gave up 0 bases, with 11 bases separating them. The germline V gene has CDR1 MGHRA and CDR2 YSYEKL. CDR3 nucleotide sequence: TGCGCCAGCAGCTCGACAGGAGATAGCAATCAGCCCCAGCATTTT. It is translated as CASSSTGDSNQPQHF.